The 16 T cell receptor beta chains reported below all come from one sample, sequenced in a study of response to subunit inactivated influenza vaccine. One entry per CDR3 protein results from TCRdb running MiXCR on the RT-PCR reads. In the table there are about 540,000 distinct CDR3 sequences, 20% to 25% of which are singletons. These data were also reused for a study on T cells expressing NK-cell markers. Per that study: With UMIs, 5'RACE template switching was used to make TCR beta cDNA.

The sequencing here drew on CD4+ T cells sorted from PBMCs, taken 12 days after vaccination. The receptors derive from a man aged 45-65 years who received an inactivated influenza vaccine.

This chain uses TRBV12-3 or TRBV12-4 with TRBJ1-5; D remains ambiguous. The CDR3 contains 13 residues. V gave up 7 bases and J gave up 3 bases, with 10 bases separating them. The CDR3 DNA sequence: TGTGCCAGCACCCTGGACCACAATCAGCCCCAGCATTTT. This translates into CASTLDHNQPQHF.

This clonotype was counted only a few times. The chain recombines TRBV24-1 with TRBJ2-1, with D possibly matching TRBD2 (6 bases). V lost 5 bases, J lost 6 bases, and 10 bases lay in between. This CDR3 is built from 13 residues. Germline CDR1 and CDR2: KGHDR and SFDVKD. This CDR3 is CATSGYGSNEQFF. In nucleotides, the CDR3 is TGTGCCACCAGTGGTTACGGGAGCAATGAGCAGTTCTTC.

This clonotype appeared many times. The chain recombines TRBV14 with TRBJ2-1, with unresolved D. V lost 0 bases and J 10 bases, leaving 4 bases between the germline ends. CDR3 length: 11 amino acids. Germline CDR1 reads SGHDN; CDR2 reads FVKESK. The CDR3 reads CASSQDAEQFF. The CDR3, as DNA: TGTGCCAGCAGCCAAGACGCCGAGCAGTTCTTC.

This clonotype has a handful of counts. The chain joins TRBV6-9 to TRBJ2-3, with 7 bases matching TRBD2. Germline-derived CDR1 and CDR2 are MNHGY and SVAAGI. The CDR3 is 16 amino acids. V was clipped by 7 bases and J by 0 bases; unmatched bases: 10. The CDR3 protein is CASIIAGGTSTDTQYF. The CDR3 DNA reads as TGTGCCAGCATCATAGCGGGCGGAACTAGCACAGATACGCAGTATTTT.

This clonotype was seen a few times. The chain is built from TRBV9 and TRBJ1-4; D is possibly TRBD1 (5 bases). The V end lost 8 bases, the J end lost 4 bases, and 12 bases lay between the germline ends. Germline values: CDR1 SGDLS, CDR2 YYNGEE. This CDR3 spans 13 amino acids. CDR3 bases: TGTGCCAGTGGAGACAGCCTTAATGAAAAACTGTTTTTT. Its protein is CASGDSLNEKLFF.

V gene TRBV6-1 combines with J gene TRBJ1-3, with TRBD1 as a possible D gene (5 bases). The CDR3 contains 16 residues. Trimming pared 1 base from V and 4 bases from J, leaving 14 bases between. Germline V lookup: CDR1 MNHNS, CDR2 SASEGT. The CDR3: CASSEVGRGRGNTIYF. The CDR3 nucleotides read TGTGCCAGCAGTGAAGTCGGAAGGGGTAGAGGAAACACCATATATTTT.

CDR3 sequence (DNA): TGTGCCAGCAGCCCGAGGAGTGGGGGGGAAAACATTCAGTACTTC. Amino acid sequence: CASSPRSGGENIQYF. The gene calls are TRBV4-2 and TRBJ2-4; 7 bases match TRBD2. V lost 4 bases to trimming and J lost 5 bases; unmatched junction nucleotides: 8. In germline, CDR1 is LGHNA, CDR2 YNFKEQ. The CDR3 is made up of 15 amino acids.

A few counts support this clonotype. V gene TRBV29-1 combines with J gene TRBJ2-2; 13 nucleotides agree with TRBD2. Germline values: CDR1 SQVTM, CDR2 ANQGSEA. Trimming removed 7 bases from V and 6 bases from J; junction bases left unmatched: 11. CDR3 length: 16 amino acids. The CDR3 spells CSAGILAGGPAGELFF. CDR3 nucleotides: TGCAGCGCGGGGATACTAGCGGGAGGGCCTGCCGGGGAGCTGTTTTTT.

The sample holds a few counts of this clonotype. DNA of the CDR3: TGCGCCAGCAGCTTGGAGGGGCGTTCAGATACGCAGTATTTT. Translating it yields CASSLEGRSDTQYF. The chain carries TRBV5-1 and TRBJ2-3; D possibly corresponds to TRBD1 (5 bases). Germline CDR1 reads SGHRS; CDR2 reads YFSETQ. The CDR3 runs 14 residues. V lost 0 bases, J lost 4 bases, and 9 bases lay in between.

This clonotype was counted a few times. The chain couples TRBV5-1 to TRBJ1-6; D ambiguous. The CDR3 covers 15 residues. V shed 0 bases and J shed 9 bases, with 13 bases lying between them. CDR1 and CDR2 from the germline V gene are SGHRS and YFSETQ. The chain's CDR3 is CASSLGQHAASPLHF. CDR3 sequence (DNA): TGCGCCAGCAGCTTGGGTCAGCATGCCGCTTCACCCCTCCACTTT. The full variable domain, rest sourced from reference TRBV5-1 and TRBJ1-6, is KAGVTQTPRYLIKTRGQQVTLSCSPISGHRSVSWYQQTPGQGLQFLFEYFSETQRNKGNFPGRFSGRQFSNSRSEMNVSTLELGDSALYLCASSLGQHAASPLHFGNGTRLTVT.

A few counts support this clonotype. The chain has TRBV4-2 and TRBJ1-2, with 8 bases lining up with TRBD1. The ends lost 0 bases at V and 8 bases at J; junction bases unmatched: 8. CDR3 size: 15 residues. Germline CDR1 is LGHNA and CDR2 is YNFKEQ. The CDR3 loop is CASSQDSGTGGGYTF. CDR3 DNA sequence: TGTGCCAGCAGCCAAGATTCTGGTACAGGGGGAGGCTACACCTTC.

J is TRBJ2-1 and V is TRBV24-1; D remains ambiguous. Trimming stripped 4 bases from V and 5 bases from J, with 2 bases between. This CDR3 has 11 residues. CDR1 is KGHDR and CDR2 is SFDVKD in the germline V gene. This chain's CDR3 is CATSENNEQFF. As DNA, the CDR3 is TGTGCCACCAGTGAGAACAATGAGCAGTTCTTC.

V is TRBV11-2 and J is TRBJ2-3; D may correspond to TRBD1 or TRBD2 (6 bases each). V was trimmed by 4 bases and J by 0 bases, leaving 14 bases between them. The CDR3 has 16 amino acids. CDR1 is SGHAT, CDR2 FQNNGV, per germline. The CDR3 DNA reads TGTGCCAGCAGCTCATTGGGGGGCCTGAGCACAGATACGCAGTATTTT. Encoded protein: CASSSLGGLSTDTQYF.

V and J are TRBV6-2 or TRBV6-3 and TRBJ1-1; D gene uncertain. This CDR3 is built from 13 residues. From germline, CDR1 is MNHEY and CDR2 SVGEGT. Trimming stripped 6 bases from V and 2 bases from J, with 10 bases between. Here the CDR3 reads CASSLTKNTEAFF. Written as DNA, the CDR3 is TGTGCCAGCAGCCTTACAAAAAACACTGAAGCTTTCTTT.

The rearrangement uses TRBV3-1 and TRBJ2-7; D unclear. V was pared by 6 bases and J by 2 bases, with 14 bases between. The CDR3 consists of 14 residues. Per germline, CDR1 LGHDT and CDR2 YNNKEL (reference sequence). In nucleotides, the CDR3 is TGTGCCAGCAGTCGAGATTTGACCGCCTACGAGCAGTACTTC. Amino acid sequence: CASSRDLTAYEQYF.

The V gene is TRBV9, the J gene TRBJ2-1; no definite D call. With 0 bases removed from V and 12 bases from J, the gap between germline ends came to 13 bases. This CDR3 is built from 13 residues. The germline gives CDR1 SGDLS, CDR2 YYNGEE. Written as DNA, the CDR3 is TGTGCCAGCAGCGTAGGTCGTTCGGCTGCGCAGTTCTTC. Residues: CASSVGRSAAQFF.